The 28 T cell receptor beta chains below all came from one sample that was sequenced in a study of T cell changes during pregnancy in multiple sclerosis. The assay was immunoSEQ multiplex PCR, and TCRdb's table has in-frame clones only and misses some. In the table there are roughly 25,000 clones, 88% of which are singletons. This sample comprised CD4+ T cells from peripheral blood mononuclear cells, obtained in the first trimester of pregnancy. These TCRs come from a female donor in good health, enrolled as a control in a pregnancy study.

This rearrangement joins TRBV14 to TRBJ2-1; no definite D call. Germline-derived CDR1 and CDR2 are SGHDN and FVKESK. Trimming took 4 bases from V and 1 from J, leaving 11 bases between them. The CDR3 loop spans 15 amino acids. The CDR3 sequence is CASSPPSRSYNEQFF. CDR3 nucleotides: TGTGCCAGCAGCCCTCCTAGTCGGTCCTACAATGAGCAGTTCTTC. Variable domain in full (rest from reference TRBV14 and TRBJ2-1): EAGVTQFPSHSVIEKGQTVTLRCDPISGHDNLYWYRRVMGKEIKFLLHFVKESKQDESGMPNNRFLAERTGGTYSTLKVQPAELEDSGVYFCASSPPSRSYNEQFFGPGTRLTVL.

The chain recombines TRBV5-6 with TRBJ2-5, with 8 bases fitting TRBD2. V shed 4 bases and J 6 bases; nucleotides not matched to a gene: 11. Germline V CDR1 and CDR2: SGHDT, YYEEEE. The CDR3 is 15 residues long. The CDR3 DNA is TGTGCCAGCAGCCGGACTAGCCGGCTCGAGCAGACCCAGTACTTC. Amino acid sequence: CASSRTSRLEQTQYF.

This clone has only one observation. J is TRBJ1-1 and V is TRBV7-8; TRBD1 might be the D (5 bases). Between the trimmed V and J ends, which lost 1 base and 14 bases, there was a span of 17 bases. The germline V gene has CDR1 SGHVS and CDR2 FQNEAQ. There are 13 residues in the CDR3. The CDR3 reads CASSLVGTGEGFF. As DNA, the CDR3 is TGTGCCAGCAGCTTAGTAGGGACTGGCGAAGGATTCTTT.

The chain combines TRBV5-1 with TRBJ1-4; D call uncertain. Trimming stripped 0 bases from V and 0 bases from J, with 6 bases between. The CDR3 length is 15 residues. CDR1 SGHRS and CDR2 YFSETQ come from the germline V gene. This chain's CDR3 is CASSLGPATNEKLFF. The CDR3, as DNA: TGCGCCAGCAGCTTGGGTCCTGCAACTAATGAAAAACTGTTTTTT.

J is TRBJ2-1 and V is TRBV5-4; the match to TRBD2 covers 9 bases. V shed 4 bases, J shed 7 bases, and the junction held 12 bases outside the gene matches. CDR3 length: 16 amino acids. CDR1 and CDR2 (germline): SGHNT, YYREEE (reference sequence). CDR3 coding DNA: TGTGCCAGCAGCGGGGGACTAGCTCGTCAGTCGAATGAGCAGTTCTTC. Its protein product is CASSGGLARQSNEQFF. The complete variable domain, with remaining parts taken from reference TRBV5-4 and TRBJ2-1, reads ETGVTQSPTHLIKTRGQQVTLRCSSQSGHNTVSWYQQALGQGPQFIFQYYREEENGRGNFPPRFSGLQFPNYSSELNVNALELDDSALYLCASSGGLARQSNEQFFGPGTRLTVL.

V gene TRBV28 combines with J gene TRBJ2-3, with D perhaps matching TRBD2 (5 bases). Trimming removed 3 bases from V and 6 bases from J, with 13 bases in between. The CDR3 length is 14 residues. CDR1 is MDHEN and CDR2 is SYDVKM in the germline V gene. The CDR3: CASSFAGSSDTQYF. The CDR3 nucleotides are TGTGCCAGCAGTTTTGCTGGGAGCAGCGATACGCAGTATTTT.

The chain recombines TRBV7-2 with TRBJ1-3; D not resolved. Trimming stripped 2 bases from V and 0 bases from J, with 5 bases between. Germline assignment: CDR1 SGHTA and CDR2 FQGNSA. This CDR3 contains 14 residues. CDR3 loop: CASSLYGSGNTIYF. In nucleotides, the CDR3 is TGTGCCAGCAGCTTATACGGCTCTGGAAACACCATATATTTT.

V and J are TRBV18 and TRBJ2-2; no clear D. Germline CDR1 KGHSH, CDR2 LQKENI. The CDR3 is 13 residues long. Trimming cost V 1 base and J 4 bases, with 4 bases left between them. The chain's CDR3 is CASSPLATGELFF. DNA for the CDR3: TGTGCCAGCTCACCACTAGCCACCGGGGAGCTGTTTTTT.

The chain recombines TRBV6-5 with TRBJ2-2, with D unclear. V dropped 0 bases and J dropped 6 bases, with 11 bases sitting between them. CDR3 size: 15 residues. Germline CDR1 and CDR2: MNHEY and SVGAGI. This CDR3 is CASSYSSVGAGELFF. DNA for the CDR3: TGTGCCAGCAGTTACTCCAGCGTTGGCGCCGGGGAGCTGTTTTTT.

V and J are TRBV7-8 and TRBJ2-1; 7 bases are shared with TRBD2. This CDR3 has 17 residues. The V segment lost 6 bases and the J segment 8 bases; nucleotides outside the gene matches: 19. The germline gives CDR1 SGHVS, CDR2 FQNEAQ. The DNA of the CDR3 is TGTGCCAGCAGTCTTCCCCATGGACTAGTGGGTAGGGATGAGCAGTTCTTC. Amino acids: CASSLPHGLVGRDEQFF.

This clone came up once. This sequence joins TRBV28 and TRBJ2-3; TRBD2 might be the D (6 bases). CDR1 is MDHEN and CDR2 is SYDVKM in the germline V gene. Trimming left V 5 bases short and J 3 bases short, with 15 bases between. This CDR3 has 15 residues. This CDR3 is CASSLTGLRTDTQYF. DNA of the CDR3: TGTGCCAGCAGTCTCACGGGACTCAGGACAGATACGCAGTATTTT. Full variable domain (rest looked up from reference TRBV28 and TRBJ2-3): DVKVTQSSRYLVKRTGEKVFLECVQDMDHENMFWYRQDPGLGLRLIYFSYDVKMKEKGDIPEGYSVSREKKERFSLILESASTNQTSMYLCASSLTGLRTDTQYFGPGTRLTVL.

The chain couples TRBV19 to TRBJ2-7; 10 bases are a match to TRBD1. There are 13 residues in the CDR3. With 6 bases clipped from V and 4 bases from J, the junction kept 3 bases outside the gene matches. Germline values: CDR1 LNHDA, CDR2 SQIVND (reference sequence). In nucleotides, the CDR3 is TGTGCCAGTAGCCGGGACAGGGGTTACGAGCAGTACTTC. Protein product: CASSRDRGYEQYF.

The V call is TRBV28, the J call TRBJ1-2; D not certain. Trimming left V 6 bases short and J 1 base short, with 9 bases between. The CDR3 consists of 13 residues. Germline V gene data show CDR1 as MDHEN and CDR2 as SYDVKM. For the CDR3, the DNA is TGTGCCAGCAGCCCCAGGTTTAACTATGGCTACACCTTC. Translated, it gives CASSPRFNYGYTF.

Here the CDR3 reads CASSPEWAGGTEAFF. In nucleotides, the CDR3 is TGTGCCAGCTCACCAGAATGGGCCGGGGGCACTGAAGCTTTCTTT. The chain carries TRBV18 and TRBJ1-1, with a weak D call TRBD1 (5 bases). The V gene's germline CDR1 is KGHSH and CDR2 LQKENI. V was shortened by 2 bases and J by 4 bases, with 14 bases between the two germline ends. There are 15 residues in the CDR3.

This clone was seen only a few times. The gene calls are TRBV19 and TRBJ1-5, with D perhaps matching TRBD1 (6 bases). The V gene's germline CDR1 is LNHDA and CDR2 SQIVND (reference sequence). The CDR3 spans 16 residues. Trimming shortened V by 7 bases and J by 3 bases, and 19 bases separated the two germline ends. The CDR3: CASTPGAFPLNQPQHF. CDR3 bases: TGTGCCAGTACCCCAGGGGCTTTTCCACTCAATCAGCCCCAGCATTTT.

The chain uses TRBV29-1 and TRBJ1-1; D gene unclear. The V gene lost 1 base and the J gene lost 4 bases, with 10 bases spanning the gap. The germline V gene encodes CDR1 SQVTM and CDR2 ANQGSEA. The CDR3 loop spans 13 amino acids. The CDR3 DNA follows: TGCAGCGTTGAAGGGACTGCCACCACTGAAGCTTTCTTT. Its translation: CSVEGTATTEAFF.

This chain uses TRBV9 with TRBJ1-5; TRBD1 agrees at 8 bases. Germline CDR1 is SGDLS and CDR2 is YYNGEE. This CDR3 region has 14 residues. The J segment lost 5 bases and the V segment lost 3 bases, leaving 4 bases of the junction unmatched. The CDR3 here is CASSAGQGDQPQHF. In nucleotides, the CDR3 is TGTGCCAGCAGCGCAGGACAGGGCGATCAGCCCCAGCATTTT.

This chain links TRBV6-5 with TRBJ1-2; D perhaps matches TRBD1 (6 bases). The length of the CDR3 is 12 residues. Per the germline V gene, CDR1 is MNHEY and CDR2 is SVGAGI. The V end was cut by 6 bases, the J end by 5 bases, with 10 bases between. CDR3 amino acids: CASRGTGYGYTF. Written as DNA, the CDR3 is TGTGCCAGCAGAGGAACAGGGTATGGCTACACCTTC.

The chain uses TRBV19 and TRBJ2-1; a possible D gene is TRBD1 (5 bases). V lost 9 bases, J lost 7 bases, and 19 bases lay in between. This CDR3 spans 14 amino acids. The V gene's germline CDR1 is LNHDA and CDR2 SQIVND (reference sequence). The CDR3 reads CASRAASTSNEQFF. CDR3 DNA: TGTGCCAGCAGGGCGGCTAGTACGAGTAATGAGCAGTTCTTC.

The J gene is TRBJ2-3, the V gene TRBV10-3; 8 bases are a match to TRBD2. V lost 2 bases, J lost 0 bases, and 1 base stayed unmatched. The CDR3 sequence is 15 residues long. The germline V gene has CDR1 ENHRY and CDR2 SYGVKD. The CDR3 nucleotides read TGTGCCATCAGTGAGACTAGCGGTAGCACAGATACGCAGTATTTT. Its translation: CAISETSGSTDTQYF.

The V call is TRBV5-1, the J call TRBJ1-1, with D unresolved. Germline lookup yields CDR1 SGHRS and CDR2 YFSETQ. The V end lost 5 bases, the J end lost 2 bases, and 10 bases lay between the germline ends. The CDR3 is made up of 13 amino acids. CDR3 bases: TGCGCCAGCAGGGAGGGTAGTAACACTGAAGCTTTCTTT. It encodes CASREGSNTEAFF.

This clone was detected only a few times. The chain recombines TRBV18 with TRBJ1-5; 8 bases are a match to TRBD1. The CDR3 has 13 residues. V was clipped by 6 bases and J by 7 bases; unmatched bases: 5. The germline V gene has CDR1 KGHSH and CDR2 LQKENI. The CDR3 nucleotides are TGTGCCAGCTCCGGACAGGGAGGACAGCCCCAGCATTTT. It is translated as CASSGQGGQPQHF.

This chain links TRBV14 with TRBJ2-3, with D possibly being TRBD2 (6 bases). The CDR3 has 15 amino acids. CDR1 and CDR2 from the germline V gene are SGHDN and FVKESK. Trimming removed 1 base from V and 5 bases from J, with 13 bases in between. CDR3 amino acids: CASSQAGASGDTQYF. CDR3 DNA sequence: TGTGCCAGCAGCCAAGCGGGAGCCTCTGGAGATACGCAGTATTTT.

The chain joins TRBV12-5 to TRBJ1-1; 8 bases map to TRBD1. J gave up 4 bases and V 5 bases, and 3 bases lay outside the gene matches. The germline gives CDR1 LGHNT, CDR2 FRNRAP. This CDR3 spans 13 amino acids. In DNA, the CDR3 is TGTGCTAGTGGTCAAGGACAGGGCACTGAAGCTTTCTTT. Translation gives CASGQGQGTEAFF.

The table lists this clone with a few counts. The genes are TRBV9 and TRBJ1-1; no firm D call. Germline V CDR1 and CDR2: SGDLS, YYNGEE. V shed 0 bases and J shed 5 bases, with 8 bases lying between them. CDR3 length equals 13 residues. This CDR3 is CASSVVSGTEAFF. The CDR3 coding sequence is TGTGCCAGCAGCGTAGTTAGCGGGACTGAAGCTTTCTTT. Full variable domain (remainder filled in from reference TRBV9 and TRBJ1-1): DSGVTQTPKHLITATGQRVTLRCSPRSGDLSVYWYQQSLDQGLQFLIQYYNGEERAKGNILERFSAQQFPDLHSELNLSSLELGDSALYFCASSVVSGTEAFFGQGTRLTVV.

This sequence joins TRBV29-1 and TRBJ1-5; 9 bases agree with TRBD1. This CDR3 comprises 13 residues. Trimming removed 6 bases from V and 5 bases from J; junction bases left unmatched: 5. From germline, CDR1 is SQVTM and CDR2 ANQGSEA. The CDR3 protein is CSVRDRGDQPQHF. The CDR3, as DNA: TGCAGCGTGCGTGACAGGGGGGATCAGCCCCAGCATTTT.

The CDR3 region has the DNA TGTGCCTGGAGTGTTAGCGAAAAACTGTTTTTT. This codes for CAWSVSEKLFF. V usage is TRBV30 and J usage is TRBJ1-4; no firm D call. The ends were cut back, 0 bases at V and 8 bases at J, with 4 bases in the middle. This CDR3 contains 11 residues. From germline, CDR1 is GTSNPN and CDR2 SVGIG (reference sequence). Drawing the rest from reference TRBV30 and TRBJ1-4, the complete variable domain is SQTIHQWPATLVQPVGSPLSLECTVEGTSNPNLYWYRQAAGRGLQLLFYSVGIGQISSEVPQNLSASRPQDRQFILSSKKLLLSDSGFYLCAWSVSEKLFFGSGTQLSVL.

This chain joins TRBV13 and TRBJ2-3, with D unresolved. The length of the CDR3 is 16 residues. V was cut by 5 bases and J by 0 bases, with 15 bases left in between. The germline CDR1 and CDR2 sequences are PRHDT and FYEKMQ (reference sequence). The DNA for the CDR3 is TGTGCCAGCAGCCACAATCCGAAAGTAAGCACAGATACGCAGTATTTT. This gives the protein CASSHNPKVSTDTQYF.